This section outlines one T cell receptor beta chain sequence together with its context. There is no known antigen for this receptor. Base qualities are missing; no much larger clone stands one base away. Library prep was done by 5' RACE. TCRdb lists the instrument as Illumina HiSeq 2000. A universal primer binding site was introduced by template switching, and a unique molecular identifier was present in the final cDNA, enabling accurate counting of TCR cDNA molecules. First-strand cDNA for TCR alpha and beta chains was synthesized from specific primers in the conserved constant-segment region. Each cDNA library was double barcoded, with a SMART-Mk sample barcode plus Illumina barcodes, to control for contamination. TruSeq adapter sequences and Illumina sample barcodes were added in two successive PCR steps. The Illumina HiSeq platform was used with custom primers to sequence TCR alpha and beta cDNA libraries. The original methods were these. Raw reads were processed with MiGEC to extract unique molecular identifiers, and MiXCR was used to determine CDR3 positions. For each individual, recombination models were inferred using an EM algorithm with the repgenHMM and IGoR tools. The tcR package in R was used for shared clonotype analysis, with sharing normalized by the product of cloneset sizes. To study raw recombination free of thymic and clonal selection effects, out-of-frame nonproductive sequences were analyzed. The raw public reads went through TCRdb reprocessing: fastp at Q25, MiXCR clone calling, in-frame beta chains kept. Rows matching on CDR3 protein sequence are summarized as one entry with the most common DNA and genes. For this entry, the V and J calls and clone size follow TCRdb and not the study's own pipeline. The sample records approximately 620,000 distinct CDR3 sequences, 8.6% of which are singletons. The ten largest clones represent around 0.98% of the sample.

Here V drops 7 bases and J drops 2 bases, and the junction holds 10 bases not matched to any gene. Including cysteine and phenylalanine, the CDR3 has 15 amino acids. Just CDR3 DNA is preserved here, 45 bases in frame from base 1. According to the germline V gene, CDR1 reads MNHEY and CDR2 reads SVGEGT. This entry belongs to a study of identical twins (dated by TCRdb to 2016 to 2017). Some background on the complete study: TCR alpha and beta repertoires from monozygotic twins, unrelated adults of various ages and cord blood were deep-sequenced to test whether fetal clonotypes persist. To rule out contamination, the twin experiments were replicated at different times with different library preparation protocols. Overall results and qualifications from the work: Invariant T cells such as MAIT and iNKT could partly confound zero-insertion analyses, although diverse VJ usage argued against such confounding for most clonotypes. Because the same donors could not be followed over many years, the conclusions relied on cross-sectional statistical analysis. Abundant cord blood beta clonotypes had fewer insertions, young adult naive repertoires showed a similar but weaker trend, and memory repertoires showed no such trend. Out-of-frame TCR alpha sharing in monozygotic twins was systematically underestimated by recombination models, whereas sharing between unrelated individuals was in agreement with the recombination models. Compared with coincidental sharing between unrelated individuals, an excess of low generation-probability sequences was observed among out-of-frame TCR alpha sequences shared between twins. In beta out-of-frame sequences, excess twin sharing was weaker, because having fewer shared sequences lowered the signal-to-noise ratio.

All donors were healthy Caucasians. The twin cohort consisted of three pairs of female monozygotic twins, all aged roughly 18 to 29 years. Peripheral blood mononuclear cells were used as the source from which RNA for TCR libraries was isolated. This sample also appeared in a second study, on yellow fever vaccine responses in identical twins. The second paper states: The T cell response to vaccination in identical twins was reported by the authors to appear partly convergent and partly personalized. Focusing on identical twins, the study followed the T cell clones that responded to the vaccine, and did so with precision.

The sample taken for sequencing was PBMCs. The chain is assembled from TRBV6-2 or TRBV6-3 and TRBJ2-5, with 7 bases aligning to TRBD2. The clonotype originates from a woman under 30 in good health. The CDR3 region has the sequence CASKPSGNKQETQYF. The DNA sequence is TGTGCCAGCAAGCCCAGCGGGAACAAACAAGAGACCCAGTACTTC.